Listed below are T cell receptor beta chains from one sample, sequenced in a study of CD8+CD57+ T cells in acquired aplastic anemia. TCRdb reprocessed the reads with MiXCR, giving one entry per CDR3 protein. The sample shows roughly 93,000 distinct CDR3 sequences, less than 75% of them seen only once. Sequencing used sorted CD4+, CD8+, or CD8+CD57+ T cells (not recorded which) from PBMCs. The receptors derive from a human donor with aplastic anemia. The CDR3 runs from the conserved cysteine through the conserved F or W. Fields, in order: V gene, clone size, J gene, D gene, CDR3 DNA, CDR3 protein. D genes are given only for firm matches. The listing skips clone size in some rows; elsewhere it reads once, few, many or a size class.

TRBV24-1	NA	TRBJ2-2	TRBD1	TGTGCCACCGGGAGGACAGGGCCTTTCACCGGGGAGCTGTTTTTT	CATGRTGPFTGELFF
TRBV5-4	NA	TRBJ1-6	TRBD1	TGTGCCAGCACCCTAGACGGCAGGGGGGATTCACCCCTCCACTTT	CASTLDGRGDSPLHF
TRBV9	NA	TRBJ2-6	TRBD1	TGTGCCAGCAGCGAGGGGGCGTTCGGGGCCAACGTCCTGACTTTC	CASSEGAFGANVLTF
TRBV10-3	NA	TRBJ2-3	NA	TGTGCCATCAGGAGGGGAGATACGCAGTATTTT	CAIRRGDTQYF
TRBV15	NA	TRBJ1-3	NA	TGTGCCACCAGTAAAACGGGGTATGGTGGAAACACCATATATTTT	CATSKTGYGGNTIYF
TRBV20-1	NA	TRBJ1-2	NA	TGCAGTGCTAGAGGATCGGGGGATGGCTACACCTTC	CSARGSGDGYTF
TRBV15	NA	TRBJ2-5	NA	TGCGCCACCAGCAGAGATATAGCAGAGGGGACCCAGTACTTC	CATSRDIAEGTQYF
TRBV7-2	few	TRBJ1-2	NA	TGTGCCAGCAGCCCGACAGAGGGTTATGGCTACACCTTC	CASSPTEGYGYTF
TRBV6-1	NA	TRBJ2-2	NA	TGTGCCAGCAGCCAAGATGGCGTAGCTATGGTGACCGGGGAGCTGTTTTTT	CASSQDGVAMVTGELFF
TRBV7-9	once	TRBJ2-5	NA	TGTGCCAGCGGGGTGTCCCAGTACTTC	CASGVSQYF
TRBV2	few	TRBJ2-7	NA	TGTGCCAGCAAGGGGTACGCGATTCCCGAGCAGTACTTC	CASKGYAIPEQYF
TRBV24-1	NA	TRBJ1-1	NA	TGTGCCACCAGCCTCGACGGGGCACAGAACACTGAAGCTTTCTTT	CATSLDGAQNTEAFF
TRBV10-3	NA	TRBJ2-7	NA	TGTGCCATCAGTGAGTCGAGGGGCAGGCGAGCCTACGAGCAGTACTTC	CAISESRGRRAYEQYF
TRBV7-2	NA	TRBJ2-6	NA	TGTGCCACCGCCCAGGTTACCAACGTCCTGACTTTC	CATAQVTNVLTF
TRBV12-3/TRBV12-4	NA	TRBJ2-7	NA	TGTGCCAGCAGTTTACGAGAGATTTACGAGCAGTACTTC	CASSLREIYEQYF
TRBV20-1	NA	TRBJ2-1	NA	TGCAGTGCTAGAGATATTGGTAATGAGCAGTTCTTC	CSARDIGNEQFF
TRBV13	NA	TRBJ2-7	NA	TGTGCCAGCAGCTTAGTTGGCAGGACCTACGAGCAGTACTTC	CASSLVGRTYEQYF
TRBV15	many	TRBJ1-5	NA	TGTGCCACCAGCAGAGATAGGGGGGTGGGGCAGCCCCAGCATTTT	CATSRDRGVGQPQHF
TRBV11-2	NA	TRBJ1-1	NA	TGTGCCAGCAGCTTAGAGGGAGTAGGATGGAACACTGAAGCTTTCTTT	CASSLEGVGWNTEAFF
TRBV29-1	NA	TRBJ1-2	NA	TGCAGCGTTGGAGGGATTCTAGAAGGCCGCTATGGCTACACCTTC	CSVGGILEGRYGYTF
TRBV13	many	TRBJ2-7	TRBD1	TGTGCCAGCAGCTTGTCCGGGACAGGCATTTACGAGCAGTACTTC	CASSLSGTGIYEQYF
TRBV15	NA	TRBJ2-1	TRBD1	TGTGCCACCAGCAGAGAGACAGGGCCCTACAATGAGCAGTTCTTC	CATSRETGPYNEQFF